This TCR beta chain comes out of a study of cytomegalovirus exposure and HLA in healthy donors. As regards this clone: The antigen remains unidentified.

PCR employed 60 Vbeta and 13 Jbeta primers. Only in-frame clones appear in the TCRdb table, and some are missing; sequencing was by immunoSEQ multiplex PCR. This listing includes 100,000 to 150,000 clones. General study points: In vitro confirmation showed three CMV-associated chains to be CMV antigen specific.

J gave up 4 bases and V 3 bases, and 5 bases lay outside the gene matches. Germline-derived CDR1 and CDR2 are SQVTM and ANQGSEA. This CDR3 is built from 14 residues. V and J are TRBV29-1 and TRBJ2-1; 8 bases agree with TRBD1. Sequenced sample: PBMCs. The sequence derives from a young man in good health and CMV-seronegative. The CDR3 sequence: CSVESGGLYNEQFF. The CDR3, as DNA: TGCAGCGTTGAGTCAGGGGGCCTATACAATGAGCAGTTCTTC.